The 11 T cell receptor beta chains given below trace back to one sample, sequenced in a study of T cell responses to AZD1222 COVID-19 vaccine. Sequencing was performed with immunoSEQ multiplex PCR; in TCRdb, only in-frame clones are kept and a portion is missing. The table has 110,000 or so clones, 88% seen once. This specimen consisted of peripheral blood, obtained on day 0 of AZD1222 vaccination. These receptors all come from an adult in good health.

V and J are TRBV5-1 and TRBJ2-7; D is perhaps TRBD1 (6 bases). Germline lookup yields CDR1 SGHRS and CDR2 YFSETQ. There are 12 residues in the CDR3. Trimming removed 4 bases from V and 7 bases from J, with 12 bases in between. The CDR3 reads CASSRDTIEQYF. The CDR3 DNA sequence: TGCGCCAGCAGCCGGGACACCATAGAGCAGTACTTC.

This chain joins TRBV5-5 and TRBJ1-2, with a tentative D call TRBD1 (5 bases). CDR1 SGHKS and CDR2 YYEKEE come from the germline V gene (reference sequence). With 0 bases removed from V and 3 bases from J, the gap between germline ends came to 12 bases. CDR3 length: 15 amino acids. The CDR3 loop reads CASSLALARDYGYTF. In DNA form, the CDR3 reads TGTGCCAGCAGCTTGGCCCTGGCCAGGGACTATGGCTACACCTTC.

The J gene is TRBJ2-1, the V gene TRBV9; D gene unclear. Germline V gene lookup returns CDR1 SGDLS and CDR2 YYNGEE. Trimming removed 0 bases at V and 7 bases at J, with 14 bases between. This CDR3 is built from 15 residues. CDR3 sequence: CASSVAIVSGNEQFF. The DNA of the CDR3 is TGTGCCAGCAGCGTAGCTATAGTTTCCGGGAATGAGCAGTTCTTC.

The V and J genes are TRBV11-3 and TRBJ1-3, with TRBD1 matching over 8 bases. V lost 5 bases to trimming and J lost 4 bases; unmatched junction nucleotides: 10. This CDR3 has 16 residues. Germline CDR1 SGHNT, CDR2 YENEEA. CDR3 protein: CASSHPRQGPGNTIYF. DNA for the CDR3: TGTGCCAGCAGCCATCCCCGACAGGGGCCAGGAAACACCATATATTTT.

The V and J genes are TRBV5-1 and TRBJ2-1; 12 bases line up with TRBD1. This CDR3 region has 24 residues. V lost 1 base to trimming and J lost 0 bases; unmatched junction nucleotides: 23. The germline V gene encodes CDR1 SGHRS and CDR2 YFSETQ. CDR3 sequence reads: CASSLIPGDRGPRTSGLSYNEQFF. DNA of the CDR3: TGCGCCAGCAGCTTGATACCGGGGGACAGGGGGCCACGGACTAGCGGCCTCTCCTACAATGAGCAGTTCTTC. Together with reference TRBV5-1 and TRBJ2-1, the CDR3 gives the full variable domain: KAGVTQTPRYLIKTRGQQVTLSCSPISGHRSVSWYQQTPGQGLQFLFEYFSETQRNKGNFPGRFSGRQFSNSRSEMNVSTLELGDSALYLCASSLIPGDRGPRTSGLSYNEQFFGPGTRLTVL.

The chain couples TRBV18 to TRBJ2-7; the D call may be TRBD1 or TRBD2 (5 bases each). Germline V CDR1 and CDR2: KGHSH, LQKENI. With 0 bases removed from V and 4 bases from J, the gap between germline ends came to 16 bases. The CDR3 covers 16 residues. The CDR3 loop reads CASSPPLGQGRYEQYF. In DNA form, the CDR3 reads TGTGCCAGCTCACCACCCTTGGGGCAGGGACGGTACGAGCAGTACTTC.

CDR3 coding DNA: TGTGCCAGCTCAACCGGGACTAGCGTCGAGACCCAGTACTTC. Translation: CASSTGTSVETQYF. The rearrangement joins TRBV18 to TRBJ2-5, with 10 bases that match TRBD2. This CDR3 spans 14 amino acids. The V gene end was trimmed by 5 bases and the J gene end by 5 bases; junction bases not matched to a gene: 5. The germline gives CDR1 KGHSH, CDR2 LQKENI.

The chain carries TRBV3-1 (or the pseudogene TRBV3-2) and TRBJ1-4; tentative D call: TRBD1 (5 bases). The V and J ends lost 5 bases and 7 bases respectively, with 11 bases between them. Germline CDR1 reads LGHDT; CDR2 reads YNNKEL (reference sequence). The CDR3 runs 13 residues. CDR3 coding DNA: TGTGCCAGCAGCAAGGGACGGAGTGAAAAACTGTTTTTT. Amino acid sequence: CASSKGRSEKLFF.

This chain joins TRBV15 and TRBJ1-2; perhaps TRBD1 as D (5 bases). CDR1 is LNHNV and CDR2 is YYDKDF in the germline V gene (reference sequence). CDR3 length: 16 residues. V was clipped by 3 bases and J by 6 bases, with 20 bases between them. CDR3 region: CATSSSFEAGRDGYTF. CDR3 nucleotides: TGTGCCACCAGCAGTAGCTTCGAGGCAGGGAGGGATGGCTACACCTTC.

The genes are TRBV15 and TRBJ2-5; D is ambiguous. Germline V CDR1 and CDR2: LNHNV, YYDKDF (reference sequence). V was shortened by 5 bases and J by 0 bases, with 13 bases between the two germline ends. CDR3 length equals 15 residues. DNA of the CDR3: TGTGCCACCAGCTCCCCTGGAGAGTACCAAGAGACCCAGTACTTC. This translates into CATSSPGEYQETQYF.

This chain links TRBV21-1 with TRBJ2-5; no check of the table's D call, TRBD2, against the DNA was made. TRBV21-1 is labeled a pseudogene. The CDR3 is 16 residues long. The CDR3 DNA reads TGTGCCAGCAGGGCGGGCGTAGCGGGAGAGGGCGAGACCCAGTACTTC. This encodes CASRAGVAGEGETQYF.